This T cell receptor (beta chain) came from a study of response to subunit inactivated influenza vaccine. V was clipped by 5 bases and J by 9 bases, with 11 bases between them. The germline V gene encodes CDR1 DFQATT and CDR2 SNEGSKA (reference sequence). The CDR3 is 10 residues long. MiXCR, applied by TCRdb to the RT-PCR reads, yields one record per CDR3 protein. Of about 540,000 distinct CDR3 sequences detected, approximately 22% appear once; the ten largest clones hold 2.5% to 3.5%. This same sample was also taken into another study, of T cells expressing NK-cell markers. That publication notes: UMI-tagged 5'RACE template switching yielded the TCR beta cDNA.

The sequence derives from a man in his fifties who received an inactivated influenza vaccine. V usage is TRBV20-1 and J usage is TRBJ2-7; D is unclear. Sequencing was performed on CD4+ T cells sorted from PBMCs, taken about 13 days after vaccination. The CDR3 is CSAFVGRQYF. The CDR3 DNA sequence: TGCAGTGCTTTCGTCGGGCGGCAGTACTTC.